Below are 18 T cell receptor beta chains sequenced from a single sample in a study. TCRdb re-analysed the 5' RACE reads in MiXCR, keeping a single row per CDR3 protein. This table has 9,400 or so distinct CDR3 sequences, approximately 15% appearing once. The sample consisted of memory CD4+ T cells sorted from blood. As to subset: memory CD4+ T cells, CD4+CD45RO+CD25-. The source of these receptors is a female donor with breast cancer.

This clonotype is labeled as medium-sized. J is TRBJ2-5 and V is TRBV20-1; 13 bases align to TRBD2. Trimming took 1 base from V and 5 from J; bases not matched to a gene: 4. The CDR3 extends over 15 amino acids. Germline V gives CDR1 DFQATT, CDR2 SNEGSKA (reference sequence). The CDR3 DNA reads TGCAGTGCTAGAGGGACTAGCGGGAGTGGTGAGACCCAGTACTTC. Its protein product is CSARGTSGSGETQYF.

This clonotype ranks as medium-sized. V usage is TRBV27 and J usage is TRBJ1-6; TRBD1 matches at 8 bases. The CDR3 is 14 residues long. Per germline, CDR1 MNHEY and CDR2 SMNVEV (reference sequence). The junction had 6 bases not matched to a gene; V was cut back by 6 bases and J by 8 bases. DNA of the CDR3: TGTGCCAGCAGACCGGACAGGGATGATTCACCCCTCCACTTT. Translated: CASRPDRDDSPLHF.

In this sample, this clonotype is medium-sized. The chain links TRBV7-2 to TRBJ2-1; the D call may be TRBD1 or TRBD2 (7 bases each). V shed 3 bases and J shed 3 bases, with 18 bases lying between them. The CDR3 contains 17 residues. The germline gives CDR1 SGHTA, CDR2 FQGNSA. The CDR3 is CASSLDRPLADYNEQFF. CDR3 nucleotides: TGTGCCAGCAGCTTGGACAGGCCGCTAGCGGACTACAATGAGCAGTTCTTC.

This clonotype ranks as medium-sized. V is TRBV6-1 and J is TRBJ2-1, with a weak D call TRBD2 (5 bases). The CDR3 contains 13 residues. CDR1 and CDR2 from the germline V gene are MNHNS and SASEGT. The V end lost 5 bases, the J end lost 3 bases, and 8 bases lay between the germline ends. This CDR3 reads CASSRSGYNEQFF. CDR3 in DNA: TGTGCCAGCAGTCGAAGCGGCTACAATGAGCAGTTCTTC.

This clonotype was recorded a few times. The rearrangement links TRBV4-3 to TRBJ2-3; 9 bases fit TRBD2. Trimming at V came to 1 base and at J to 2 bases, leaving 13 bases not matched to a gene. The CDR3 runs to 19 residues. Germline CDR1 is LGHNA and CDR2 is YSLEER. The CDR3 DNA reads as TGCGCCAGCAGCCAAGTAGGGTTTTGGGCTAGCGGGGCCACAGATACGCAGTATTTT. It specifies CASSQVGFWASGATDTQYF.

By share, this clonotype ranks as medium-sized. This chain links TRBV6-5 with TRBJ2-7; D not resolved. Deletions cut 8 bases from V and 7 bases from J, with 12 bases between. Germline CDR1 and CDR2: MNHEY and SVGAGI. CDR3 length: 11 amino acids. The CDR3 DNA follows: TGTGCCAGCCGGAGTTTGAGAGAGCAGTACTTC. Encoded protein: CASRSLREQYF.

This chain uses TRBV10-1 with TRBJ2-5, with 8 bases that match TRBD1. This CDR3 has 16 residues. The V gene's germline CDR1 is WNHNN and CDR2 SYGVQD (reference sequence). The V gene end was trimmed by 0 bases and the J gene end by 4 bases; junction bases not matched to a gene: 7. The CDR3 nucleotides are TGCGCCAGCAGTGAGTCCAGGGGGCGGGGAAGAGAGACCCAGTACTTC. It translates to CASSESRGRGRETQYF.

By frequency in the sample, this clonotype is medium-sized. V and J are TRBV5-1 and TRBJ2-1, with 8 bases that match TRBD1. Per germline, CDR1 SGHRS and CDR2 YFSETQ. The CDR3 contains 15 residues. With 7 bases clipped from V and 10 bases from J, the junction kept 16 bases outside the gene matches. CDR3 nucleotides: TGCGCCAGCGAGAGTGGGACAGGAGAATACGGGGAGCAGTTCTTC. This translates into CASESGTGEYGEQFF.

This clonotype is deemed medium-sized. V usage is TRBV12-3 or TRBV12-4 and J usage is TRBJ1-2; a weak D match, TRBD1 (5 bases). This CDR3 is built from 15 residues. Between the trimmed V and J ends, which lost 6 bases and 0 bases, there was a span of 14 bases. CDR3 DNA sequence: TGTGCCAGCAGAGAGGGGACGGGAGCTAACTATGGCTACACCTTC. Protein: CASREGTGANYGYTF.

Judged by abundance, this clonotype is medium-sized (0.01 to 0.1%). This chain links TRBV4-3 with TRBJ1-6; no reliable D call. The CDR3 is made up of 15 amino acids. The germline V and J ends were trimmed by 4 bases and 0 bases, with 7 bases remaining between them. Germline V gene data show CDR1 as LGHNA and CDR2 as YSLEER. The CDR3 reads CASSPQPSYNSPLHF. CDR3 DNA sequence: TGCGCCAGCAGCCCTCAGCCCTCCTATAATTCACCCCTCCACTTT.

The rearrangement uses TRBV28 and TRBJ1-5; possibly TRBD1 for D (6 bases). The CDR3 has 15 amino acids. Trimming removed 7 bases from V and 4 bases from J, with 17 bases in between. In germline, CDR1 is MDHEN, CDR2 SYDVKM. DNA for the CDR3: TGTGCCAGCACCCTATTAGGACAGTCTAATCAGCCCCAGCATTTT. Encoded protein: CASTLLGQSNQPQHF.

This clonotype turned up a few times. DNA of the CDR3: TGTGCCAGCAGCCAACGACAGGGAGGTGGCTACACCTTC. Translating gives CASSQRQGGGYTF. V and J are TRBV3-1 and TRBJ1-2; 7 bases align to TRBD1. Germline V CDR1 and CDR2: LGHDT, YNNKEL (reference sequence). Trimming removed 2 bases from V and 7 bases from J; junction bases left unmatched: 4. The CDR3 is 13 residues long.

This chain connects TRBV28 to TRBJ1-1; D not resolved. V was trimmed by 5 bases and J by 5 bases, leaving 15 bases between them. CDR3 size: 14 residues. Germline lookup yields CDR1 MDHEN and CDR2 SYDVKM. CDR3 in DNA: TGTGCCAGCAGTCCCCCCCGGGCAGCTACTGAAGCTTTCTTT. Amino acids: CASSPPRAATEAFF.

This clonotype is labeled medium-sized (0.01 to 0.1%). The chain combines TRBV7-2 with TRBJ2-1; TRBD1 is a possible D gene (6 bases). Trimming took 5 bases from V and 4 from J, leaving 12 bases between them. This CDR3 spans 14 amino acids. In germline, CDR1 is SGHTA, CDR2 FQGNSA. Here the CDR3 DNA reads TGTGCCAGCAGCAATGGACAGCGGTACAATGAGCAGTTCTTC. Amino acid sequence: CASSNGQRYNEQFF.

By share of the sample, this clonotype is medium-sized. The chain carries TRBV20-1 and TRBJ2-2; 13 nucleotides align to TRBD2. CDR1 is DFQATT and CDR2 is SNEGSKA in the germline V gene (reference sequence). V gave up 5 bases and J gave up 3 bases; unmatched junction bases: 6. The CDR3 is 16 amino acids. This CDR3 reads CSAPPGLAGDTGELFF. CDR3 DNA sequence: TGCAGTGCTCCACCCGGACTAGCGGGAGACACCGGGGAGCTGTTTTTT.

This clonotype is termed medium-sized. The genes are TRBV29-1 and TRBJ2-7; tentatively, D is TRBD1 (6 bases). This CDR3 is 13 amino acids long. The germline V and J ends were trimmed by 4 bases and 5 bases, with 15 bases remaining between them. Germline V gene lookup returns CDR1 SQVTM and CDR2 ANQGSEA. The CDR3 coding sequence is TGCAGCGTTGTACAGGGAAGTGACGACGAGCAGTACTTC. It specifies CSVVQGSDDEQYF.

In this sample, this clonotype is medium-sized (0.01 to 0.1%). The chain links TRBV5-1 to TRBJ2-7, with 14 bases that match TRBD2. Germline V gives CDR1 SGHRS, CDR2 YFSETQ. J gave up 7 bases and V 1 base, and 13 bases lay outside the gene matches. CDR3 length: 18 amino acids. CDR3 DNA: TGCGCCAGCAGCTTGCAACCCCTGACTAGCGGGAGGGCCGGGGAGCAGTACTTC. The encoded protein is CASSLQPLTSGRAGEQYF.

This clonotype was seen repeatedly, ten times or more. The V and J genes are TRBV19 and TRBJ2-6; D tentatively reads TRBD1 or TRBD2 (5 bases each). Per the germline V gene, CDR1 is LNHDA and CDR2 is SQIVND (reference sequence). Trimming cost V 5 bases and J 4 bases, with 12 bases left between them. The CDR3 contains 15 residues. Here the CDR3 DNA reads TGTGCCAGTAGTCAGCTGGGGGAAGGGGCCAACGTCCTGACTTTC. Protein product: CASSQLGEGANVLTF.